The source of this T cell receptor beta chain is a study of CD8 T cells in ankylosing spondylitis. MiXCR was run by TCRdb on the 5' RACE reads, yielding one entry per CDR3 protein. The sample consists of tens of thousands of distinct CDR3 sequences, roughly 9.6% of them appearing once. This clonotype was observed at least ten times. CDR1 and CDR2 (germline): DFQATT, SNEGSKA (reference sequence). The ends were cut back, 6 bases at V and 3 bases at J, with 17 bases in the middle. The CDR3 length is 14 residues. V is TRBV20-1 and J is TRBJ1-2; possible D gene TRBD1, 6 bases. This sequence originates from a male donor with ankylosing spondylitis or in good health (not recorded which). Sequenced sample: blood, either unsorted or a sorted T cell fraction (not recorded which). In DNA form, the CDR3 reads TGCAGTGCCCAGGGGCCAGGGGAGGACTATGGCTACACCTTC. Translating it yields CSAQGPGEDYGYTF.